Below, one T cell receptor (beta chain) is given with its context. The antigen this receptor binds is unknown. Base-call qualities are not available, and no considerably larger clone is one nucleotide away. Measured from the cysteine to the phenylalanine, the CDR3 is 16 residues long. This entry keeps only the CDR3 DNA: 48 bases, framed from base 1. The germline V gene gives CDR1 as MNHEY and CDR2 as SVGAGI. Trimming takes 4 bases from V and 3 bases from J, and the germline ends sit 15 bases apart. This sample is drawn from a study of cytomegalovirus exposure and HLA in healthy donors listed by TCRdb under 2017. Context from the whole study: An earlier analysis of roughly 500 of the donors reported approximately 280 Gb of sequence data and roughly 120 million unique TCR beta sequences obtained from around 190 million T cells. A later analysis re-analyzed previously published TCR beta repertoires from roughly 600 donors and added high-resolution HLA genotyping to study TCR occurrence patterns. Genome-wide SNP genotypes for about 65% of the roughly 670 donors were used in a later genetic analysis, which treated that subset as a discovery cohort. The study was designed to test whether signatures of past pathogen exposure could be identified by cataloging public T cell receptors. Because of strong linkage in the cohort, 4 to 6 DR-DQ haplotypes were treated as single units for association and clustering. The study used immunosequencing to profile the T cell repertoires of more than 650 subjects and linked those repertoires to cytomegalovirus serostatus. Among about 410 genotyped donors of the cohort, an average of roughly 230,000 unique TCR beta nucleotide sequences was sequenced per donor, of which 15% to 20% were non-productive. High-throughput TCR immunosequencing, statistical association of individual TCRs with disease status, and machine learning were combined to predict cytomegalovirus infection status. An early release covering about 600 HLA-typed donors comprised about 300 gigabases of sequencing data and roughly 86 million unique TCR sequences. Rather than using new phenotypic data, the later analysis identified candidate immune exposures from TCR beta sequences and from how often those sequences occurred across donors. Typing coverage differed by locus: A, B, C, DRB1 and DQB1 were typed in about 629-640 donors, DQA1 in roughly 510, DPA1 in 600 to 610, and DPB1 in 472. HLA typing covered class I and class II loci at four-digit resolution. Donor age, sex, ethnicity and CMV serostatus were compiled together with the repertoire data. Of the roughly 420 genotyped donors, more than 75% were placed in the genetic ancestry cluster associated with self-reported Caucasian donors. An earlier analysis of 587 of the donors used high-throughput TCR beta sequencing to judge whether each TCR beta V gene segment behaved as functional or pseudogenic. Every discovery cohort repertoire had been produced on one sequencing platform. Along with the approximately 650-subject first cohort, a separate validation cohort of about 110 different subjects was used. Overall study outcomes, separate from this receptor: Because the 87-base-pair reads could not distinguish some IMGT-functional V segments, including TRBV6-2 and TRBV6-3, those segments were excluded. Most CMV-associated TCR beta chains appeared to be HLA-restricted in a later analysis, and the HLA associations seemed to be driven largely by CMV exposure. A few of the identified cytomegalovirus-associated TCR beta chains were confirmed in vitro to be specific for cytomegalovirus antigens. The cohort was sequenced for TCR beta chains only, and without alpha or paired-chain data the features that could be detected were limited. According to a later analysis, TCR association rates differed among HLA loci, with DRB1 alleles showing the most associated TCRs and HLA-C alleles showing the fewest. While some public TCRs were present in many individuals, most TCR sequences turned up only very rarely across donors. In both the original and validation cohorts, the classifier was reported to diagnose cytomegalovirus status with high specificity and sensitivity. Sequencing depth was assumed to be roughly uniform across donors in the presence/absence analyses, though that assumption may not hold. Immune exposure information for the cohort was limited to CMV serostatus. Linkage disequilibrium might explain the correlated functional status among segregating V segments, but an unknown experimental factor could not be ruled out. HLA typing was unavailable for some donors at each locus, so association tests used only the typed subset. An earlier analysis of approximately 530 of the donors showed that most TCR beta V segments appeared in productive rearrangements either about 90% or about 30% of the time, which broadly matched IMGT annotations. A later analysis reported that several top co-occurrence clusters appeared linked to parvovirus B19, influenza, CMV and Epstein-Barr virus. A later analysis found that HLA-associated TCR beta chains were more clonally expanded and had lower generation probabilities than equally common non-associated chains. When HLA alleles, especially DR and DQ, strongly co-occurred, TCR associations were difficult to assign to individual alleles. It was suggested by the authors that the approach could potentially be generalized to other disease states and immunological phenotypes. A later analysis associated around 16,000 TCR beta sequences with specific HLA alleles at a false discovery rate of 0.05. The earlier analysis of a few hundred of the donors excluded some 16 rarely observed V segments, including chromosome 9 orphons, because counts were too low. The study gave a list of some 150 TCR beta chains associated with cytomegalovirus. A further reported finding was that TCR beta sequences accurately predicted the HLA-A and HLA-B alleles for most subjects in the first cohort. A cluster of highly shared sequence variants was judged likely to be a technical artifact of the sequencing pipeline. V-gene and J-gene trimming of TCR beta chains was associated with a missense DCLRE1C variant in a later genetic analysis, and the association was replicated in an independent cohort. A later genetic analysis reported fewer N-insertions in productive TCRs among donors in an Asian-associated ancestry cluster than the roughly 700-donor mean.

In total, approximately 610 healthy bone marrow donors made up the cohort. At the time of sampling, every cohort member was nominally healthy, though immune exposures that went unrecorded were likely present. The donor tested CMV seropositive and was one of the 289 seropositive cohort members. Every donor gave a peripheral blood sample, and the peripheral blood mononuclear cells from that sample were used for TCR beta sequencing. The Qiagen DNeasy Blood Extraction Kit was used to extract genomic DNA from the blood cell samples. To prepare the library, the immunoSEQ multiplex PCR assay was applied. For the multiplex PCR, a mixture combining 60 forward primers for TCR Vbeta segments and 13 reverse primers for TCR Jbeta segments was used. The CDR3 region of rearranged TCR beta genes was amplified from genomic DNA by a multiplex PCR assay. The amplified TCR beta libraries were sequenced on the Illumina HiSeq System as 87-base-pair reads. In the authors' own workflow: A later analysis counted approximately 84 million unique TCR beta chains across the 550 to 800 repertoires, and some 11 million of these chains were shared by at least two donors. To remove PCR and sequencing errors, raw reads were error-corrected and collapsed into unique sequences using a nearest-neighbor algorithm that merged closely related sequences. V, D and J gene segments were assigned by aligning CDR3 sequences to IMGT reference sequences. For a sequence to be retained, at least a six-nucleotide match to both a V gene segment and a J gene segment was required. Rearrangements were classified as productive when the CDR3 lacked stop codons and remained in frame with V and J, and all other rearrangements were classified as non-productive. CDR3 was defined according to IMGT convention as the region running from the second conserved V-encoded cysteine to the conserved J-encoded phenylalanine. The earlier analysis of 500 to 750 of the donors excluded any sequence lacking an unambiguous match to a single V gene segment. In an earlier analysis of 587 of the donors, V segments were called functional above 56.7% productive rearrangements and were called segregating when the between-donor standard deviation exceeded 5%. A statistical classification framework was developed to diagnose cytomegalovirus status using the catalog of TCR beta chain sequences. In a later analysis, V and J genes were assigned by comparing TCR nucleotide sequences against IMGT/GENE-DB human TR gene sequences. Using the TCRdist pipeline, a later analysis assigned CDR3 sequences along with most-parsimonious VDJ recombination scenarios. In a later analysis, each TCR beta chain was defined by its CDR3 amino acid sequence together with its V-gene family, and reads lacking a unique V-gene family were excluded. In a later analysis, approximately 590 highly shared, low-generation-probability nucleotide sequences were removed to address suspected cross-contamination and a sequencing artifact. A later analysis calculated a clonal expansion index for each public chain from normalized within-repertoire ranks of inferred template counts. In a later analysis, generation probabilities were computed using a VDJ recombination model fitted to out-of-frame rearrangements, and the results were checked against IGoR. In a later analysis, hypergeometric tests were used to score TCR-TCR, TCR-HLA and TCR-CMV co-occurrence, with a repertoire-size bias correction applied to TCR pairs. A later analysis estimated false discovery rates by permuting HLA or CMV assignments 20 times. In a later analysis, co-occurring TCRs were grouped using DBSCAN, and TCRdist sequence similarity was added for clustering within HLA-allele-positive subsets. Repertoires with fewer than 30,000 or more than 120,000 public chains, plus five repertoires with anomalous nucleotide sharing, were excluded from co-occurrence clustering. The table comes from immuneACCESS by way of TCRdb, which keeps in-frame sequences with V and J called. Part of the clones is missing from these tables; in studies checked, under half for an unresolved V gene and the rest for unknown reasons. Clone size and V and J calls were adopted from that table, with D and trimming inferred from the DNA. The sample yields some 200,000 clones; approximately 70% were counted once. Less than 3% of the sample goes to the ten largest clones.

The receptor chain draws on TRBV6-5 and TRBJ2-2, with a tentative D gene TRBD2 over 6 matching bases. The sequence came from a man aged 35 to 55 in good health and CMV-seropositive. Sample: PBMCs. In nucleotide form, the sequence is TGTGCCAGCAGTTCCCACCCCAGGGAGGACACCGGGGAGCTGTTTTTT. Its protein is CASSSHPREDTGELFF.